This TCR beta chain was identified during a study of blood T cell repertoires in COVID-19. Overall study context: The United States, Italy and Spain provided the acute and convalescent COVID-19 samples.

TCRdb's copy holds only in-frame clones and misses some; the assay was immunoSEQ multiplex PCR. The sample lists under 200,000 clones, 80% occurring once. The CDR3 runs 14 residues. Germline assignment: CDR1 SGHNT and CDR2 YYREEE (reference sequence). Deletions cut 0 bases from V and 7 bases from J, with 11 bases between. The clonotype originates from a man aged 65-85 years with active or convalescent COVID-19. The gene calls are TRBV5-4 and TRBJ2-1; perhaps TRBD1 as D (5 bases). Sequencing was done on a sample of peripheral blood. The CDR3: CASSLDSGWNEQFF. The CDR3 coding sequence is TGTGCCAGCAGCTTGGATTCAGGGTGGAATGAGCAGTTCTTC. Using reference TRBV5-4 and TRBJ2-1 for the parts outside the CDR3, the full variable domain is ETGVTQSPTHLIKTRGQQVTLRCSSQSGHNTVSWYQQALGQGPQFIFQYYREEENGRGNFPPRFSGLQFPNYSSELNVNALELDDSALYLCASSLDSGWNEQFFGPGTRLTVL.